This T cell receptor (beta chain) appears in the sequencing data of a study of T cell responses to AZD1222 COVID-19 vaccine. Study-level results: Possibly, clonal diversity was underestimated; donors were largely white British and included more females. Baseline seropositivity characterized only a handful of AZD1222 recipients.

Worth noting for this clone: Its antigen remains unknown.

Germline V gene lookup returns CDR1 MNHEY and CDR2 SMNVEV (reference sequence). This CDR3 region has 14 residues. The V and J ends lost 2 bases and 7 bases respectively, with 9 bases between them. Only in-frame clones appear in the TCRdb table, and some are missing; sequencing was by immunoSEQ multiplex PCR. The table includes tens of thousands of clones, 92% detected once. The V gene is TRBV27, the J gene TRBJ1-6, with D unclear. The sequence derives from an adult who received the AZD1222 COVID-19 vaccine. The sequenced sample was peripheral blood, obtained 28 days after the second AZD1222 dose. The CDR3 bases are TGTGCCAGCAGTTTAAGGCCCCTGAATTCACCCCTCCACTTT. The encoded protein is CASSLRPLNSPLHF.